This TCR beta chain is drawn from a study of T cells after yellow fever vaccination. 5'RACE template switching produced TCR cDNA carrying a universal primer site and UMIs. TCRdb independently ran MiXCR on the 5' RACE reads; one entry per CDR3 protein. Counted here are 300,000 to 400,000 distinct CDR3 sequences, around 4.1% occurring once; the ten biggest clones make up 20% to 25%. In this sample, this clonotype turned up a few times. Germline lookup yields CDR1 DFQATT and CDR2 SNEGSKA (reference sequence). V was cut by 0 bases and J by 6 bases, with 12 bases left in between. This CDR3 is 14 amino acids long.

The V and J genes are TRBV20-1 and TRBJ1-3, with D perhaps matching TRBD1 (5 bases). The sequence was collected from a young man who received the YFV17D yellow fever vaccine. The sequencing used PBMCs, collected 5 days after the yellow fever booster vaccination. DNA for the CDR3: TGCAGTGCTAGAGAGGCCCAGGGTGTAAACACCATATATTTT. Protein sequence: CSAREAQGVNTIYF.